This record covers a single TCR beta chain. Its antigen is currently unknown. Profiling relied on immunoSEQ multiplex PCR, and the TCRdb table lists in-frame clones only, not all of them. This table has about 37,000 clones, 85% to 90% appearing once. Brentuximab vedotin exposure varied among the patients, all of whom had relapsed after autologous stem cell transplantation. This sample is part of a study of PD-1 blockade in classical Hodgkin lymphoma. Findings of the study overall: Newly diagnosed patients reportedly trailed healthy donors in baseline TCR diversity.

Germline CDR1 and CDR2: SGHDT and YYEEEE. V lost 1 base and J lost 1, with 6 bases in between. The CDR3 is 13 residues long. This TCR came from a human donor with classical Hodgkin lymphoma. The chain has TRBV5-6 and TRBJ2-7; D not certain. Sequencing used peripheral blood mononuclear cells (PBMCs), obtained before the second cycle of nivolumab. This chain's CDR3 is CASSLWVSYEQYF. In DNA, the CDR3 is TGTGCCAGCAGCTTGTGGGTATCCTACGAGCAGTACTTC. The full variable domain, with the rest looked up from reference TRBV5-6 and TRBJ2-7, is DAGVTQSPTHLIKTRGQQVTLRCSPKSGHDTVSWYQQALGQGPQFIFQYYEEEERQRGNFPDRFSGHQFPNYSSELNVNALLLGDSALYLCASSLWVSYEQYFGPGTRLTVT.